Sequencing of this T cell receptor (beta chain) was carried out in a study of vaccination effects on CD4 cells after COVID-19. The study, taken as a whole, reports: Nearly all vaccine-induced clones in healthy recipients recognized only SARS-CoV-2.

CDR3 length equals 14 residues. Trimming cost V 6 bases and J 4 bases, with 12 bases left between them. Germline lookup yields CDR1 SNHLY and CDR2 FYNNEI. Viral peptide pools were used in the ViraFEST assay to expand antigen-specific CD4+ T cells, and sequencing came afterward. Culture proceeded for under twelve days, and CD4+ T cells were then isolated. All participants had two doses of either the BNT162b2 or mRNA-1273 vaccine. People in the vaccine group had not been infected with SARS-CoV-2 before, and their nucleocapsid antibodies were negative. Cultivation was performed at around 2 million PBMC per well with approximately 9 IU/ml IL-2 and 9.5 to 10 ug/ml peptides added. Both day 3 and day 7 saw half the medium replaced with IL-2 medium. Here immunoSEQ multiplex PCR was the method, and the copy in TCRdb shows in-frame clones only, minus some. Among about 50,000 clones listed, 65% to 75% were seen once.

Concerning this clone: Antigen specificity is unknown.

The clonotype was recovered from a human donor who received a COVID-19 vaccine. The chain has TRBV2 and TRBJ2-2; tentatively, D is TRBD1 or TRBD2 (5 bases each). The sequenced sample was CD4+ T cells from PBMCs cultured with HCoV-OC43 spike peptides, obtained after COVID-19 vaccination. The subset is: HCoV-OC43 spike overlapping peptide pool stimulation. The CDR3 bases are TGTGCCAGCAGAACCGGGACCTCCACCGGGGAGCTGTTTTTT. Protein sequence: CASRTGTSTGELFF.